This T cell receptor beta chain was sequenced in a study of blood T cell repertoires in COVID-19. Study overall: PBMCs, B-cell-depleted T cells, or T cells provided the cDNA or gDNA that made up the material.

Trimming stripped 3 bases from V and 3 bases from J, with 11 bases between. There are 14 residues in the CDR3. The V gene's germline CDR1 is DFQATT and CDR2 SNEGSKA (reference sequence). Some clones are missing from TCRdb's copy, which holds only in-frame ones; the method was immunoSEQ multiplex PCR. The repertoire holds hundreds of thousands of clones, with 65% to 85% as singletons. This sequence was found in a woman between 50 and 59 years old with acute or convalescent COVID-19. Sequences were obtained from peripheral blood. The V call is TRBV20-1, the J call TRBJ2-2; D perhaps matches TRBD2 (6 bases). DNA of the CDR3: TGCAGTGCTAGTCCCCCGGGAGACACCGGGGAGCTGTTTTTT. It codes for CSASPPGDTGELFF.